The rows below give T cell receptor beta chains drawn from one sample of a study of radiation and T cells in renal cell carcinoma. Data came from immunoSEQ multiplex PCR; TCRdb stores just in-frame clones and leaves some out. Among 130,000 or so clones listed, 75% to 90% were seen once. Sequenced here: blood, sampled from a patient whose treatment included radiotherapy and nephrectomy. The receptors shown here come from a woman aged 50 to 65 with renal cell carcinoma. CDR3s include the opening cysteine and the closing phenylalanine or tryptophan. Each record gives: D gene, V gene, J gene, CDR3 protein. The D gene is left open where the match is weak.

d_call: NA
v_call: TRBV6-1
j_call: TRBJ1-1
cdr3_aa: CASSEERTSGGRF

d_call: NA
v_call: TRBV5-1
j_call: TRBJ1-2
cdr3_aa: CASGSGTDNYGYTF

d_call: NA
v_call: TRBV19
j_call: TRBJ1-3
cdr3_aa: CASRTGLLTGNTIYF

d_call: NA
v_call: TRBV12-5
j_call: TRBJ1-5
cdr3_aa: CASGRVGGRNQPQHF

d_call: NA
v_call: TRBV7-9
j_call: TRBJ1-1
cdr3_aa: CASSAWSGENTEAFF

d_call: NA
v_call: TRBV28
j_call: TRBJ1-2
cdr3_aa: CASRTQGFNGYTF

d_call: NA
v_call: TRBV7-8
j_call: TRBJ2-7
cdr3_aa: CASSPADEQYF

d_call: NA
v_call: TRBV10-3
j_call: TRBJ2-7
cdr3_aa: CAISESGRGPSGLEQYF

d_call: TRBD1
v_call: TRBV14
j_call: TRBJ2-7
cdr3_aa: CASTPGQGARRGAGELLPEQYF

d_call: NA
v_call: TRBV5-1
j_call: TRBJ2-5
cdr3_aa: CASSLVGQEETQYF

d_call: NA
v_call: TRBV19
j_call: TRBJ1-2
cdr3_aa: CASSTTGRANYGYTF

d_call: NA
v_call: TRBV6-6
j_call: TRBJ2-7
cdr3_aa: CASTFLAASSYEQYF

d_call: NA
v_call: TRBV30
j_call: TRBJ2-2
cdr3_aa: CAWRRERTPGAGELFF

d_call: NA
v_call: TRBV19
j_call: TRBJ1-5
cdr3_aa: CASSTPRGGEQPQHF

d_call: TRBD2
v_call: TRBV27
j_call: TRBJ2-5
cdr3_aa: CASRYLAGGTETQYF

d_call: NA
v_call: TRBV5-1
j_call: TRBJ1-1
cdr3_aa: CASRGANTEAFF

d_call: NA
v_call: TRBV5-5
j_call: TRBJ2-1
cdr3_aa: CASSSGPLGYEQFF

d_call: NA
v_call: TRBV29-1
j_call: TRBJ1-5
cdr3_aa: CSAAVGQKLNQPQHF

d_call: NA
v_call: TRBV28
j_call: TRBJ2-3
cdr3_aa: CASSFRDTQYF

d_call: TRBD1
v_call: TRBV5-6
j_call: TRBJ1-2
cdr3_aa: CASSLANRGADYGYTF

d_call: NA
v_call: TRBV4-3
j_call: TRBJ2-1
cdr3_aa: CASSQARQAGGGEQFF

d_call: NA
v_call: TRBV5-1
j_call: TRBJ2-1
cdr3_aa: CASSFHGDGVIYNEQFF

d_call: NA
v_call: TRBV6-5
j_call: TRBJ2-3
cdr3_aa: CASSRGLSWDTQYF

d_call: NA
v_call: TRBV30
j_call: TRBJ1-2
cdr3_aa: CAWSEGSYGYTF

d_call: NA
v_call: TRBV7-8
j_call: TRBJ1-1
cdr3_aa: CASSPLAGLNTEAFF

d_call: NA
v_call: TRBV9
j_call: TRBJ2-5
cdr3_aa: CASSVATGTETQYF

d_call: NA
v_call: TRBV6-1
j_call: TRBJ1-2
cdr3_aa: CASSDRRESYGYTF

d_call: NA
v_call: TRBV7-9
j_call: TRBJ1-3
cdr3_aa: CASSLAGAVGNTIYF

d_call: NA
v_call: TRBV6-6
j_call: TRBJ2-7
cdr3_aa: CASSYTGQAGYEQYF

d_call: TRBD1
v_call: TRBV5-6
j_call: TRBJ1-5
cdr3_aa: CASSLGGTGGKVGQPQHF

d_call: NA
v_call: TRBV9
j_call: TRBJ2-1
cdr3_aa: CASSVVSGEQFF

d_call: TRBD1
v_call: TRBV7-2
j_call: TRBJ2-1
cdr3_aa: CASRQSTGGYNNEQFF

d_call: NA
v_call: TRBV30
j_call: TRBJ1-5
cdr3_aa: CAWGTESNQPQHF

d_call: NA
v_call: TRBV15
j_call: TRBJ2-2
cdr3_aa: CATSRLTNTGELFF

d_call: TRBD2
v_call: TRBV5-1
j_call: TRBJ2-1
cdr3_aa: CASSGLAGNYNEQFF

d_call: NA
v_call: TRBV14
j_call: TRBJ1-3
cdr3_aa: CASSQDTVSGNTIYF

d_call: NA
v_call: TRBV20-1
j_call: TRBJ2-1
cdr3_aa: CSAETRDEQFF

d_call: NA
v_call: TRBV27
j_call: TRBJ1-2
cdr3_aa: CASSLDSNYGYTF

d_call: NA
v_call: TRBV4-2
j_call: TRBJ2-3
cdr3_aa: CASSQQLPPDTQYF

d_call: NA
v_call: TRBV5-4
j_call: TRBJ2-7
cdr3_aa: CASSLAQSYEQYF

d_call: NA
v_call: TRBV6-5
j_call: TRBJ1-3
cdr3_aa: CASSYRAGAGNTIYF

d_call: NA
v_call: TRBV6-5
j_call: TRBJ2-7
cdr3_aa: CASSYITGSEQYF

d_call: NA
v_call: TRBV28
j_call: TRBJ1-1
cdr3_aa: CASSSPGRPKGTEAFF

d_call: NA
v_call: TRBV4-3
j_call: TRBJ2-3
cdr3_aa: CASSQAGGGTDTQYF

d_call: NA
v_call: TRBV7-9
j_call: TRBJ1-1
cdr3_aa: CASSLRRGGSNTEAFF

d_call: NA
v_call: TRBV11-3
j_call: TRBJ2-7
cdr3_aa: CASSPTRSSYEQYF

d_call: NA
v_call: TRBV14
j_call: TRBJ2-7
cdr3_aa: CASSQKTRASYEQYF

d_call: NA
v_call: TRBV5-1
j_call: TRBJ2-4
cdr3_aa: CASSLYVSPNIQYF

d_call: TRBD2
v_call: TRBV5-1
j_call: TRBJ2-7
cdr3_aa: CASSISGGSYEQYF

d_call: NA
v_call: TRBV18
j_call: TRBJ1-5
cdr3_aa: CASSPPRVGQISGYYSNQPQHF

d_call: NA
v_call: TRBV5-1
j_call: TRBJ1-2
cdr3_aa: CASSLQGSNYGYTF